The clone carrying this T cell receptor beta chain came up many times. The sample comes from a study of T cells in Graves' hyperthyroidism and ophthalmopathy. Trimming shortened V by 2 bases and J by 0 bases, and 7 bases separated the two germline ends. The CDR3 totals 14 residues. From germline, CDR1 is SQVTM and CDR2 ANQGSEA. Amplified TCR beta CDR3 regions derived from RNA transcripts. Initially, a first-round RT-PCR of the TCR CDR3 employed the HTBI primer set. TCRdb passed the multiplex PCR reads through MiXCR, listing each CDR3 protein once. The table records some 440,000 distinct CDR3 sequences, approximately 14% of them present only once.

The sample taken for sequencing was blood. The source is a woman between 18 and 29 years old with Graves' hyperthyroidism. The chain has TRBV29-1 and TRBJ2-2; D is uncertain. CDR3 coding DNA: TGCAGCGTTGAAAGGCAGGCGAACACCGGGGAGCTGTTTTTT. Protein product: CSVERQANTGELFF.